The source of this T cell receptor (beta chain) is a study of T cell clonotyping in hematopoietic cell transplantation. Whole-study context: Pretransplant recipient samples were taken after cytoreduction. General study results and limits: At the given depth, recipient repertoires were over 97% de novo clonotypes. After transplant, recipient diversity fell while pathologically expanded clonotypes grew through day 180.

Time point indicated: recipient sample about 28 days before transplant, after cytoreduction. Recipient blood drawn about 28 days pretransplant and days 30, 100, 180 after. Concerning this clone itself: The antigen is unknown.

Germline trimming cut 1 base from V and 6 bases from J; bases unmatched to any gene: 3. The V gene's germline CDR1 is SGHTA and CDR2 FQGNSA. The CDR3 runs 15 residues. Here immunoSEQ multiplex PCR was the method, and the copy in TCRdb shows in-frame clones only, minus some. The repertoire consists of around 21,000 clones, with roughly 80% occurring once and the leading ten covering about 17%. Sequenced here: peripheral blood mononuclear cells, sampled before stem cell transplant. The source is a man in his sixties with acute myeloid leukemia. Some clones in this sample may be carry-over from other donors' samples. This chain joins TRBV7-2 and TRBJ1-4, with 9 bases lining up with TRBD1. For the CDR3, the DNA is TGTGCCAGCAGCTTAGTAACAGGGGGCGATGAAAAACTGTTTTTT. This sequence encodes CASSLVTGGDEKLFF.